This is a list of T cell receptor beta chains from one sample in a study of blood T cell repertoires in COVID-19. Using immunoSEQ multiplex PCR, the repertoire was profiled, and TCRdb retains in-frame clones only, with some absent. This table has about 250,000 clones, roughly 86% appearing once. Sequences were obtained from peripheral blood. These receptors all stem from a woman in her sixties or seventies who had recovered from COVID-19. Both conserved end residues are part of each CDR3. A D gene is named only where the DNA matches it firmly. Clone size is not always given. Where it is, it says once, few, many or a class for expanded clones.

CDR3aa: CASSSTTPANTGELFF
CDR3nt: TGTGCCAGCAGCTCAACCACCCCAGCGAACACCGGGGAGCTGTTTTTT
abundance: few
v_gene: TRBV7-2
d_gene: NA
j_gene: TRBJ2-2

CDR3aa: CASSAGPVYGYTF
CDR3nt: TGTGCCAGCAGCGCAGGCCCTGTGTATGGCTACACCTTC
abundance: NA
v_gene: TRBV21-1
d_gene: NA
j_gene: TRBJ1-2

CDR3aa: CASRRGAGIYEQYF
CDR3nt: TGTGCCAGCCGGAGGGGAGCAGGCATCTACGAGCAGTACTTC
abundance: NA
v_gene: TRBV27
d_gene: NA
j_gene: TRBJ2-7

CDR3aa: CASSFRQEETQYF
CDR3nt: TGTGCCAGCAGTTTCCGGCAGGAAGAGACCCAGTACTTC
abundance: NA
v_gene: TRBV27
d_gene: NA
j_gene: TRBJ2-5

CDR3aa: CATSNGRGHSSGANVLTF
CDR3nt: TGTGCCACCAGCAACGGCCGGGGTCATTCGTCTGGGGCCAACGTCCTGACTTTC
abundance: NA
v_gene: TRBV15
d_gene: NA
j_gene: TRBJ2-6

CDR3aa: CASDPTGVKNIQYF
CDR3nt: TGTGCCAGCGACCCGACAGGGGTCAAAAACATTCAGTACTTC
abundance: once
v_gene: TRBV6-5
d_gene: TRBD1
j_gene: TRBJ2-4

CDR3aa: CASSLKGAQEKLFF
CDR3nt: TGTGCCAGCAGCTTGAAAGGGGCGCAAGAAAAACTGTTTTTT
abundance: NA
v_gene: TRBV5-4
d_gene: NA
j_gene: TRBJ1-4

CDR3aa: CASRLMQGGQETQYF
CDR3nt: TGTGCCAGCAGGCTGATGCAGGGAGGCCAAGAGACCCAGTACTTC
abundance: NA
v_gene: TRBV25-1
d_gene: NA
j_gene: TRBJ2-5

CDR3aa: CASSPGTFQETQYF
CDR3nt: TGCGCCAGCAGCCCCGGGACTTTCCAAGAGACCCAGTACTTC
abundance: NA
v_gene: TRBV5-1
d_gene: NA
j_gene: TRBJ2-5

CDR3aa: CASTTRLGSTDTQYF
CDR3nt: TGTGCCAGCACGACTCGCTTAGGAAGCACAGATACGCAGTATTTT
abundance: NA
v_gene: TRBV2
d_gene: NA
j_gene: TRBJ2-3

CDR3aa: CASSVGQSPYNSPLHF
CDR3nt: TGTGCCAGCAGCGTAGGACAGTCCCCCTATAATTCACCCCTCCACTTT
abundance: NA
v_gene: TRBV9
d_gene: NA
j_gene: TRBJ1-6

CDR3aa: CASSERGGRSYNEQFF
CDR3nt: TGTGCCAGCAGCGAGCGGGGGGGCCGCTCCTACAATGAGCAGTTCTTC
abundance: once
v_gene: TRBV7-2
d_gene: TRBD2
j_gene: TRBJ2-1

CDR3aa: CASSQDRAEKLFF
CDR3nt: TGTGCCAGCAGTCAGGACAGGGCTGAAAAACTGTTTTTT
abundance: NA
v_gene: TRBV2
d_gene: TRBD1
j_gene: TRBJ1-4

CDR3aa: CASSKTGLGRNTGELFF
CDR3nt: TGTGCCAGCAGTAAAACAGGGCTAGGCCGGAACACCGGGGAGCTGTTTTTT
abundance: few
v_gene: TRBV6-2/TRBV6-3
d_gene: NA
j_gene: TRBJ2-2

CDR3aa: CASSQEGARTQYF
CDR3nt: TGTGCCAGCAGCCAAGAGGGGGCGAGGACCCAGTACTTC
abundance: NA
v_gene: TRBV3-1/TRBV3-2
d_gene: NA
j_gene: TRBJ2-5

CDR3aa: CASSLVVGDEQFF
CDR3nt: TGCGCCAGCAGCTTAGTCGTGGGCGATGAGCAGTTCTTC
abundance: once
v_gene: TRBV5-1
d_gene: NA
j_gene: TRBJ2-1

CDR3aa: CASSLGGTEVSGNTIYF
CDR3nt: TGTGCCAGCAGCTTGGGCGGGACGGAGGTCTCTGGAAACACCATATATTTT
abundance: NA
v_gene: TRBV5-4
d_gene: NA
j_gene: TRBJ1-3

CDR3aa: CASSVGLAGDYNEQFF
CDR3nt: TGTGCCAGCAGCGTAGGGCTAGCGGGGGATTACAATGAGCAGTTCTTC
abundance: NA
v_gene: TRBV9
d_gene: TRBD2
j_gene: TRBJ2-1

CDR3aa: CASSQDPRAGDQPQHF
CDR3nt: TGCGCCAGCAGCCAAGATCCCCGGGCAGGGGATCAGCCCCAGCATTTT
abundance: NA
v_gene: TRBV4-1
d_gene: NA
j_gene: TRBJ1-5

CDR3aa: CASSLSPPAAGRNTIYF
CDR3nt: TGTGCCAGCAGTTTATCTCCCCCGGCGGCGGGACGAAACACCATATATTTT
abundance: NA
v_gene: TRBV27
d_gene: NA
j_gene: TRBJ1-3

CDR3aa: CASSESTGTYEQYF
CDR3nt: TGTGCCAGCAGTGAATCCACAGGGACCTACGAGCAGTACTTC
abundance: NA
v_gene: TRBV6-1
d_gene: NA
j_gene: TRBJ2-7

CDR3aa: CASSTPGLRYEQYF
CDR3nt: TGTGCCAGTAGCACACCAGGCCTTCGCTACGAGCAGTACTTC
abundance: NA
v_gene: TRBV19
d_gene: NA
j_gene: TRBJ2-7

CDR3aa: CASSLGAGLTYEQYF
CDR3nt: TGCGCCAGCAGCTTGGGGGCTGGGCTTACCTACGAGCAGTACTTC
abundance: NA
v_gene: TRBV5-1
d_gene: NA
j_gene: TRBJ2-7

CDR3aa: CATSSHRGGEQYF
CDR3nt: TGTGCCACCAGCAGCCACAGGGGCGGTGAGCAGTACTTC
abundance: NA
v_gene: TRBV15
d_gene: TRBD1
j_gene: TRBJ2-7

CDR3aa: CASSYGAGLAKNIQYF
CDR3nt: TGTGCCAGCAGTTATGGGGCAGGGTTAGCCAAAAACATTCAGTACTTC
abundance: few
v_gene: TRBV6-5
d_gene: NA
j_gene: TRBJ2-4

CDR3aa: CASSESQGYQETQYF
CDR3nt: TGTGCCAGCAGTGAGTCCCAGGGTTATCAAGAGACCCAGTACTTC
abundance: NA
v_gene: TRBV6-1
d_gene: NA
j_gene: TRBJ2-5

CDR3aa: CASSHPGLNTQYF
CDR3nt: TGTGCCAGCAGCCATCCGGGTTTAAATACGCAGTATTTT
abundance: NA
v_gene: TRBV11-1
d_gene: NA
j_gene: TRBJ2-3

CDR3aa: CATREAADSSNYGYTF
CDR3nt: TGTGCCACCAGGGAGGCGGCCGACTCATCTAACTATGGCTACACCTTC
abundance: NA
v_gene: TRBV15
d_gene: NA
j_gene: TRBJ1-2

CDR3aa: CASSKIDGAGNTIYF
CDR3nt: TGTGCCAGTAGTAAAATTGACGGAGCTGGGAACACCATATATTTT
abundance: NA
v_gene: TRBV19
d_gene: NA
j_gene: TRBJ1-3

CDR3aa: CASTYSGRSYEQYF
CDR3nt: TGTGCCAGCACCTATAGCGGGAGGAGTTACGAGCAGTACTTC
abundance: NA
v_gene: TRBV13
d_gene: TRBD2
j_gene: TRBJ2-7

CDR3aa: CASSERQVGLQYF
CDR3nt: TGTGCCAGCAGTGAAAGACAGGTTGGGCTGCAGTACTTC
abundance: NA
v_gene: TRBV27
d_gene: NA
j_gene: TRBJ2-7

CDR3aa: CASSFEGVETQYF
CDR3nt: TGTGCCAGCAGTTTTGAAGGGGTGGAGACCCAGTACTTC
abundance: NA
v_gene: TRBV27
d_gene: NA
j_gene: TRBJ2-5

CDR3aa: CASSLGQGGNQPQHF
CDR3nt: TGCGCCAGCAGCCTTGGACAGGGTGGTAATCAGCCCCAGCATTTT
abundance: NA
v_gene: TRBV5-1
d_gene: TRBD1
j_gene: TRBJ1-5

CDR3aa: CASSVTGNGNTIYF
CDR3nt: TGTGCCAGCAGCGTAACAGGGAACGGAAACACCATATATTTT
abundance: NA
v_gene: TRBV9
d_gene: NA
j_gene: TRBJ1-3

CDR3aa: CASRPGLAGGLMETQYF
CDR3nt: TGTGCCAGTAGGCCAGGACTAGCGGGGGGGCTCATGGAGACCCAGTACTTC
abundance: NA
v_gene: TRBV19
d_gene: TRBD2
j_gene: TRBJ2-5

CDR3aa: CASSSSVFYEQYF
CDR3nt: TGTGCCAGCAGTTCCTCGGTATTCTACGAGCAGTACTTC
abundance: NA
v_gene: TRBV27
d_gene: NA
j_gene: TRBJ2-7

CDR3aa: CASSLIASGGHNEQFF
CDR3nt: TGTGCCAGCAGCTTAATCGCTAGCGGGGGTCATAATGAGCAGTTCTTC
abundance: medium-sized
v_gene: TRBV7-3
d_gene: TRBD2
j_gene: TRBJ2-1

CDR3aa: CASSIVGDRANSPLHF
CDR3nt: TGTGCCAGTAGTATAGTCGGGGACAGGGCAAATTCACCCCTCCACTTT
abundance: NA
v_gene: TRBV19
d_gene: TRBD1
j_gene: TRBJ1-6

CDR3aa: CAVQRPGEDQPQHF
CDR3nt: TGTGCCGTCCAACGACCGGGGGAAGACCAGCCCCAGCATTTT
abundance: few
v_gene: TRBV21-1
d_gene: NA
j_gene: TRBJ1-5

CDR3aa: CASSLEGAGSPQHF
CDR3nt: TGTGCCAGCAGCTTAGAGGGGGCGGGGAGCCCCCAGCATTTT
abundance: NA
v_gene: TRBV7-2
d_gene: TRBD1
j_gene: TRBJ1-5

CDR3aa: CASSLPQGAAGQPQHF
CDR3nt: TGTGCCAGCAGTCTCCCACAGGGGGCGGCTGGTCAGCCCCAGCATTTT
abundance: NA
v_gene: TRBV28
d_gene: TRBD1
j_gene: TRBJ1-5